The 23 T cell receptor beta chains given below trace back to one sample, sequenced in a study of technical replicates of blood from a few donors. The protocol was immunoSEQ multiplex PCR, while the TCRdb copy is restricted to in-frame clones and leaves out a portion. In the table there are under 85,000 clones, around 90% of which are singletons. What was sequenced was T cells isolated from PBMCs. The receptor source for this set is a human donor in good health. Some clones in this sample may be carry-over from other donors' samples.

This chain connects TRBV7-3 to TRBJ2-6, with TRBD1 as a possible D gene (5 bases). V was trimmed by 5 bases and J by 0 bases, leaving 8 bases between them. CDR3 length: 15 residues. CDR1 is SGHTA and CDR2 is FQGTGA in the germline V gene. The CDR3 nucleotides read TGTGCCAGCAGCCGCCAGGGCTCTGGGGCCAACGTCCTGACTTTC. Its translation: CASSRQGSGANVLTF.

The chain couples TRBV13 to TRBJ2-1, with TRBD2 matching over 8 bases. Trimming at V came to 5 bases and at J to 3 bases, leaving 6 bases not matched to a gene. The CDR3 sequence is 15 residues long. Germline V CDR1 and CDR2: PRHDT, FYEKMQ (reference sequence). The CDR3: CASSEPGTSYNEQFF. The CDR3 coding sequence is TGTGCCAGCAGCGAACCCGGGACTAGCTACAATGAGCAGTTCTTC.

This clone has just one count. The J gene is TRBJ1-5, the V gene TRBV30, with D possibly TRBD1 on 6 matching bases. The germline V gene has CDR1 GTSNPN and CDR2 SVGIG (reference sequence). V lost 2 bases and J lost 5, with 13 bases in between. There are 14 residues in the CDR3. The CDR3 bases are TGTGCCTGGAGTAAAGACAGGAACGATCAGCCCCAGCATTTT. Its protein product is CAWSKDRNDQPQHF.

The chain joins TRBV28 to TRBJ2-2, with D possibly TRBD2 on 6 matching bases. CDR3 length: 17 amino acids. The germline V and J ends were trimmed by 5 bases and 1 base, with 17 bases remaining between them. CDR1 MDHEN and CDR2 SYDVKM come from the germline V gene. In DNA, the CDR3 is TGTGCCAGCAGTCAAACCATCCTAGCGAAGAACACCGGGGAGCTGTTTTTT. It codes for CASSQTILAKNTGELFF.

The chain employs TRBV6-5 and TRBJ2-2; 9 bases align to TRBD2. CDR1 is MNHEY, CDR2 SVGAGI, per germline. Unmatched junction bases numbered 11, after V lost 10 bases and J lost 5 bases. The CDR3 has 15 residues. CDR3 in amino acids: CAILGSGSATGELFF. CDR3 nucleotide sequence: TGTGCCATCTTGGGTAGCGGGAGTGCTACCGGGGAGCTGTTTTTT.

This chain links TRBV10-1 with TRBJ2-5; 8 nucleotides agree with TRBD2. The CDR3 extends over 15 amino acids. Germline V gene data show CDR1 as WNHNN and CDR2 as SYGVQD (reference sequence). The V segment lost 4 bases and the J segment 1 base; nucleotides outside the gene matches: 5. The DNA of the CDR3 is TGCGCCAGCAGTGCCGTCGGGGGGGCCCAAGAGACCCAGTACTTC. This codes for CASSAVGGAQETQYF.

CDR3 region: CASSLRGRASGEQYF. CDR3 DNA sequence: TGTGCCAGCAGTCTTCGCGGGAGGGCATCTGGCGAGCAGTACTTC. The chain combines TRBV25-1 with TRBJ2-7, with TRBD2 identical over 9 bases. In germline, CDR1 is MGHDK, CDR2 SYGVNS. The V segment lost 5 bases and the J segment 6 bases; nucleotides outside the gene matches: 11. This CDR3 is built from 15 residues.

The chain is built from TRBV5-6 and TRBJ1-5; TRBD1 aligns across 10 bases. This CDR3 has 14 amino acids. The J segment lost 9 bases and the V segment lost 4 bases, leaving 7 bases of the junction unmatched. Germline CDR1 and CDR2: SGHDT and YYEEEE. CDR3 in amino acids: CASSRDRGLTPQHF. The CDR3 nucleotides read TGTGCCAGCAGCAGGGACAGGGGCCTTACGCCCCAGCATTTT.

CDR3 protein: CASSTPPLAGGDTQYF. The CDR3 DNA is TGTGCCAGTAGTACCCCTCCCCTAGCGGGAGGAGATACGCAGTATTTT. The rearrangement uses TRBV19 and TRBJ2-3, with 11 bases lining up with TRBD2. Looked up from germline, CDR1 is LNHDA and CDR2 is SQIVND (reference sequence). V dropped 4 bases and J dropped 5; count of bases not matched to a gene: 8. This CDR3 has 16 amino acids.

The gene calls are TRBV28 and TRBJ1-4; 9 bases map to TRBD1. This CDR3 comprises 16 residues. With V trimmed by 5 bases and J by 8 bases, 12 bases remained unmatched. Germline CDR1 MDHEN, CDR2 SYDVKM. CDR3 loop: CASSIPGTGREEKLFF. The CDR3 DNA sequence: TGTGCCAGCAGTATACCAGGGACAGGGCGCGAGGAAAAACTGTTTTTT.

This clone was seen only once. The V and J genes are TRBV28 and TRBJ1-5; 11 bases align to TRBD1. V dropped 7 bases and J dropped 2; count of bases not matched to a gene: 10. CDR1 is MDHEN, CDR2 SYDVKM, per germline. This CDR3 is built from 17 residues. The CDR3 DNA reads as TGTGCCAGCATTTCGGGACAGGGGGTTTCGGGCAATCAGCCCCAGCATTTT. Protein sequence: CASISGQGVSGNQPQHF.

J is TRBJ1-1 and V is TRBV11-2; 9 nucleotides line up with TRBD1. CDR1 is SGHAT and CDR2 is FQNNGV in the germline V gene. This CDR3 is built from 15 residues. V shed 5 bases, J shed 0 bases, and the junction held 4 bases outside the gene matches. CDR3 sequence: CASSLTGGMNTEAFF. For the CDR3, the DNA is TGTGCCAGCAGCCTGACAGGGGGGATGAACACTGAAGCTTTCTTT.

The rearrangement joins TRBV7-8 to TRBJ2-5, with D possibly TRBD2 on 5 matching bases. V lost 0 bases, J lost 2 bases, and 10 bases lay in between. Germline CDR1 and CDR2: SGHVS and FQNEAQ. This CDR3 contains 15 residues. The CDR3: CASSLASREQETQYF. The CDR3 nucleotides are TGTGCCAGCAGCTTAGCTTCCCGGGAACAAGAGACCCAGTACTTC.

Of note for this clone: This CDR3 is also generated by other DNA sequences in the sample. This chain uses TRBV9 with TRBJ2-1, with 9 bases that match TRBD2. Per the germline V gene, CDR1 is SGDLS and CDR2 is YYNGEE. This CDR3 comprises 15 residues. V dropped 1 base and J dropped 4; count of bases not matched to a gene: 3. CDR3 in DNA: TGTGCCAGCAGCGTAACTAGCGGGTCGTACAATGAGCAGTTCTTC. Amino acid sequence: CASSVTSGSYNEQFF.

This clone appeared once. The chain carries TRBV7-9 and TRBJ1-4; 9 nucleotides match TRBD1. The length of the CDR3 is 18 residues. V was pared by 5 bases and J by 5 bases, with 15 bases of the junction left unmatched. Germline V CDR1 and CDR2: SEHNR, FQNEAQ (reference sequence). CDR3 protein: CASSQDGPGQGQNEKLFF. The CDR3, as DNA: TGTGCCAGCAGCCAAGATGGGCCGGGACAGGGCCAAAATGAAAAACTGTTTTTT.

This chain uses TRBV7-6 with TRBJ1-4; D remains ambiguous. The CDR3 is made up of 17 amino acids. From germline, CDR1 is SGHVS and CDR2 FNYEAQ. Between the trimmed V and J ends, which lost 4 bases and 1 base, there was a span of 16 bases. The CDR3 protein is CASSYTPATLTNEKLFF. The CDR3 DNA is TGTGCCAGCAGCTATACCCCGGCGACTCTAACTAATGAAAAACTGTTTTTT.

The rearrangement uses TRBV27 and TRBJ2-1; the D is unclear. The CDR3 runs 11 residues. CDR1 and CDR2 from the germline V gene are MNHEY and SMNVEV (reference sequence). Trimming shortened V by 6 bases and J by 4 bases, and 4 bases separated the two germline ends. In DNA form, the CDR3 reads TGTGCCAGCAGCGGGTACAATGAGCAGTTCTTC. Translating it yields CASSGYNEQFF.

The chain uses TRBV6-1 and TRBJ2-3; 9 nucleotides line up with TRBD1. V shed 3 bases, J shed 4 bases, and the junction held 8 bases outside the gene matches. Germline lookup yields CDR1 MNHNS and CDR2 SASEGT. CDR3 size: 16 residues. The CDR3 sequence: CASSDSGTGSPDTQYF. CDR3 coding DNA: TGTGCCAGCAGTGATTCCGGGACAGGGTCCCCAGATACGCAGTATTTT.

J is TRBJ2-4 and V is TRBV30, with 7 bases identical to TRBD2. J lost 1 base, V lost 4 bases, and 7 bases had no gene match. Per germline, CDR1 GTSNPN and CDR2 SVGIG (reference sequence). The CDR3 consists of 15 residues. The CDR3 here is CAWNTAGVAKNIQYF. The CDR3 coding sequence is TGTGCCTGGAATACGGCGGGAGTGGCCAAAAACATTCAGTACTTC.

The V and J genes are TRBV9 and TRBJ2-3, with 8 bases that match TRBD1. This CDR3 region has 14 residues. Germline values: CDR1 SGDLS, CDR2 YYNGEE. V gave up 4 bases and J gave up 4 bases; unmatched junction bases: 5. The CDR3 DNA follows: TGTGCCAGCAGCTCCAGGGGGCGGGCAGATACGCAGTATTTT. Its protein product is CASSSRGRADTQYF.

Only a few counts were recorded for this clone. The chain employs TRBV7-2 and TRBJ2-1; weak D call: TRBD2 (6 bases). The V and J ends lost 4 bases and 6 bases respectively, with 19 bases between them. The CDR3 runs to 16 residues. Germline CDR1 and CDR2: SGHTA and FQGNSA. In nucleotides, the CDR3 is TGTGCCAGCAGCTGGCGGGACTTCGCATCGCCCAATGAGCAGTTCTTC. It codes for CASSWRDFASPNEQFF.

This clone was seen a single time. This chain joins TRBV5-1 and TRBJ2-3, with 11 bases fitting TRBD1. The CDR3 extends over 15 amino acids. The V gene end was trimmed by 7 bases and the J gene end by 6 bases; junction bases not matched to a gene: 10. CDR1 is SGHRS and CDR2 is YFSETQ in the germline V gene. The CDR3 region has the DNA TGCGCCAGCCGCTCCTCTGGACAGGGGGCTGATACGCAGTATTTT. Translated, it gives CASRSSGQGADTQYF.

The V call is TRBV11-2, the J call TRBJ2-2, with D hard to call. Germline V gives CDR1 SGHAT, CDR2 FQNNGV. The CDR3 runs to 13 residues. V was pared by 3 bases and J by 5 bases, with 7 bases between. The CDR3 region is CASSFLVTGELFF. CDR3 nucleotides: TGTGCCAGCAGCTTCCTAGTGACCGGGGAGCTGTTTTTT.